Following are 29 T cell receptor beta chains from one sample sequenced in a study of T cell responses to AZD1222 COVID-19 vaccine. Profiling relied on immunoSEQ multiplex PCR, and the TCRdb table lists in-frame clones only, not all of them. The table has 140,000 to 150,000 clones, approximately 94% seen once; the top ten hold 1.9%. The sequencing here drew on peripheral blood, taken on day 0 of AZD1222 vaccination. The receptor source for this set is an adult in good health.

The chain uses TRBV19 and TRBJ1-6; no clear D gene. Trimming took 5 bases from V and 15 from J, leaving 26 bases between them. The CDR3 totals 16 residues. Germline V gives CDR1 LNHDA, CDR2 SQIVND (reference sequence). The CDR3 loop is CASSPSGRSQFSGLHF. CDR3 in DNA: TGTGCCAGTAGTCCCTCCGGGCGGTCCCAGTTTTCGGGCCTCCACTTT. Full variable domain (outside the CDR3, taken from reference TRBV19 and TRBJ1-6): DGGITQSPKYLFRKEGQNVTLSCEQNLNHDAMYWYRQDPGQGLRLIYYSQIVNDFQKGDIAEGYSVSREKKESFPLTVTSAQKNPTAFYLCASSPSGRSQFSGLHFGNGTRLTVT.

This clone is termed medium-sized. The V gene is TRBV5-4, the J gene TRBJ1-2, with D maybe TRBD1 (6 bases). The length of the CDR3 is 14 residues. The V and J ends lost 3 bases and 0 bases respectively, with 9 bases between them. Looked up from germline, CDR1 is SGHNT and CDR2 is YYREEE (reference sequence). As DNA, the CDR3 is TGTGCCAGCAGCTGGGGGGCCCCTAACTATGGCTACACCTTC. It yields the protein CASSWGAPNYGYTF.

The chain uses TRBV7-2 and TRBJ1-4; a weak D match, TRBD1 (5 bases). This CDR3 region has 12 residues. Germline loops: CDR1 SGHTA, CDR2 FQGNSA. The germline V and J ends were trimmed by 8 bases and 8 bases, with 12 bases remaining between them. The CDR3: CASSPGGEKLFF. The DNA of the CDR3 is TGTGCCAGCTCTCCTGGGGGGGAAAAACTGTTTTTT. Combining the CDR3 with reference TRBV7-2 and TRBJ1-4 gives the whole variable domain GAGVSQSPSNKVTEKGKDVELRCDPISGHTALYWYRQSLGQGLEFLIYFQGNSAPDKSGLPSDRFSAERTGGSVSTLTIQRTQQEDSAVYLCASSPGGEKLFFGSGTQLSVL.

Regarding this clone: Other DNA sequences in the sample encode the same CDR3. The rearrangement joins TRBV4-1 to TRBJ1-1; D is uncertain. Germline V gene data show CDR1 as MGHRA and CDR2 as YSYEKL. The CDR3 runs to 14 residues. The V and J ends lost 0 bases and 2 bases respectively, with 7 bases between them. The CDR3 DNA reads as TGCGCCAGCAGCCAAGATCCGGGTAACACTGAAGCTTTCTTT. Translation: CASSQDPGNTEAFF.

This clone was seen only once. The chain carries TRBV5-4 and TRBJ2-1; TRBD2 aligns across 11 bases. There are 14 residues in the CDR3. CDR1 is SGHNT and CDR2 is YYREEE in the germline V gene (reference sequence). V gave up 5 bases and J gave up 7 bases; unmatched junction bases: 5. Written as DNA, the CDR3 is TGTGCCAGCAGGTTAGCGGGGGGGCCTAATGAGCAGTTCTTC. Translated: CASRLAGGPNEQFF.

This sequence joins TRBV2 and TRBJ2-7, with 9 bases identical to TRBD1. This CDR3 has 13 amino acids. V lost 10 bases and J lost 3; bases outside the gene matches: 7. From germline, CDR1 is SNHLY and CDR2 FYNNEI. The CDR3 reads CAKGTGGSYEQYF. The CDR3 DNA follows: TGTGCCAAGGGAACAGGGGGCAGCTACGAGCAGTACTTC.

The chain couples TRBV19 to TRBJ1-2; maybe TRBD1 (5 bases). Per the germline V gene, CDR1 is LNHDA and CDR2 is SQIVND (reference sequence). This CDR3 region has 14 residues. Trimming stripped 7 bases from V and 6 bases from J, with 18 bases between. The CDR3 nucleotides read TGTGCCAGTATGGGGAAGGGACGGAGTAATGGCTACACCTTC. Protein product: CASMGKGRSNGYTF.

The chain has TRBV27 and TRBJ1-6; 7 bases are a match to TRBD1. This CDR3 contains 15 residues. From germline, CDR1 is MNHEY and CDR2 SMNVEV (reference sequence). V gave up 4 bases and J gave up 8 bases; unmatched junction bases: 8. This CDR3 reads CASSYNRGAYSPLHF. The CDR3 DNA reads as TGTGCCAGCAGTTATAACAGGGGCGCTTATTCACCCCTCCACTTT.

V gene TRBV2 combines with J gene TRBJ1-5; tentatively, D is TRBD1 (5 bases). Germline V gene lookup returns CDR1 SNHLY and CDR2 FYNNEI. The CDR3 totals 15 residues. Deletions cut 6 bases from V and 2 bases from J, with 14 bases between. The CDR3 here is CASRSKGLGNQPQHF. Written as DNA, the CDR3 is TGTGCCAGCAGGTCAAAGGGGCTTGGCAATCAGCCCCAGCATTTT.

The chain employs TRBV30 and TRBJ2-7; 11 bases align to TRBD2. V trimming: 3 bases; J trimming: 1 base; junction bases outside the gene matches: 11. The CDR3 contains 17 residues. CDR1 is GTSNPN and CDR2 is SVGIG in the germline V gene (reference sequence). CDR3 region: CAWSLLAGGMWSYEQYF. For the CDR3, the DNA is TGTGCCTGGAGCCTGCTAGCGGGAGGAATGTGGTCCTACGAGCAGTACTTC.

The chain employs TRBV12-5 and TRBJ2-1; tentatively, D is TRBD1 or TRBD2 (5 bases each). V lost 7 bases and J 0 bases, leaving 16 bases between the germline ends. This CDR3 has 16 amino acids. Germline V gene data show CDR1 as LGHNT and CDR2 as FRNRAP. This chain's CDR3 is CASALGTSSSYNEQFF. The CDR3 DNA follows: TGTGCTAGTGCCTTAGGGACCTCTAGCTCCTACAATGAGCAGTTCTTC.

The chain is built from TRBV2 and TRBJ2-7; the D gene is possibly TRBD1 (6 bases). With 4 bases removed from V and 5 bases from J, the gap between germline ends came to 12 bases. From germline, CDR1 is SNHLY and CDR2 FYNNEI. The CDR3 has 13 amino acids. The CDR3: CASSGDTNHEQYF. The CDR3 DNA reads TGTGCCAGCAGTGGGGACACAAACCACGAGCAGTACTTC.

The rearrangement uses TRBV5-1 and TRBJ2-1, with 8 bases that match TRBD1. The CDR3 sequence is 14 residues long. Germline V CDR1 and CDR2: SGHRS, YFSETQ. With V trimmed by 0 bases and J by 9 bases, 5 bases remained unmatched. The CDR3 sequence is CASSLGTGKGEQFF. In nucleotides, the CDR3 is TGCGCCAGCAGCTTGGGGACAGGGAAGGGTGAGCAGTTCTTC. Filled out from reference TRBV5-1 and TRBJ2-1, the complete variable domain reads KAGVTQTPRYLIKTRGQQVTLSCSPISGHRSVSWYQQTPGQGLQFLFEYFSETQRNKGNFPGRFSGRQFSNSRSEMNVSTLELGDSALYLCASSLGTGKGEQFFGPGTRLTVL.

The count of this clone is one. The chain links TRBV21-1 to TRBJ2-5. TRBV21-1 is an annotated pseudogene. The CDR3 is 13 amino acids. The CDR3 region has the DNA TGTGCCAGCAGCAAAGACCTGATGGAGACCCAGTACTTC. Translated, it gives CASSKDLMETQYF.

The chain employs TRBV18 and TRBJ2-7; D is unclear. Between the trimmed V and J ends, which lost 2 bases and 1 base, there was a span of 6 bases. Germline-derived CDR1 and CDR2 are KGHSH and LQKENI. The CDR3 sequence is 13 residues long. The DNA of the CDR3 is TGTGCCAGCTCACCAACGGATTCCTACGAGCAGTACTTC. This codes for CASSPTDSYEQYF.

The chain has TRBV5-6 and TRBJ1-1; 9 positions agree with TRBD1. Unmatched junction bases numbered 7, after V lost 6 bases and J lost 4 bases. Looked up from germline, CDR1 is SGHDT and CDR2 is YYEEEE. This CDR3 has 14 residues. For the CDR3, the DNA is TGTGCCAGCACCGAAACAGGGGGCCGCACTGAAGCTTTCTTT. This translates into CASTETGGRTEAFF.

The rearrangement links TRBV2 to TRBJ1-4, with TRBD1 identical over 7 bases. The germline CDR1 and CDR2 sequences are SNHLY and FYNNEI. J lost 6 bases, V lost 7 bases, and 8 bases had no gene match. The CDR3 is made up of 14 amino acids. CDR3 DNA sequence: TGTGCCAGCAACAGGGACAGCCGTTATGAAAAACTGTTTTTT. It encodes CASNRDSRYEKLFF. The full variable domain, in which reference TRBV2 and TRBJ1-4 provide the parts outside the CDR3, is EPEVTQTPSHQVTQMGQEVILRCVPISNHLYFYWYRQILGQKVEFLVSFYNNEISEKSEIFDDQFSVERPDGSNFTLKIRSTKLEDSAMYFCASNRDSRYEKLFFGSGTQLSVL.

The chain recombines TRBV7-8 with TRBJ1-6; unclear D gene. V lost 0 bases, J lost 8 bases, and 5 bases lay in between. Germline CDR1 and CDR2: SGHVS and FQNEAQ. There are 13 residues in the CDR3. This CDR3 reads CASSLANYSPLHF. In DNA, the CDR3 is TGTGCCAGCAGCTTAGCGAACTATTCACCCCTCCACTTT.

V usage is TRBV18 and J usage is TRBJ1-1, with 7 bases identical to TRBD1. This CDR3 is 17 amino acids long. Germline V gene data show CDR1 as KGHSH and CDR2 as LQKENI. The junction had 10 bases not matched to a gene; V was cut back by 3 bases and J by 0 bases. The CDR3 DNA sequence: TGTGCCAGCTCACCTGAGGGACAGAATAGGATGAACACTGAAGCTTTCTTT. It yields the protein CASSPEGQNRMNTEAFF.

This clone was recorded a few times. The chain uses TRBV3-1 (or the pseudogene TRBV3-2) and TRBJ1-1; D is ambiguous. Germline CDR1 LGHDT, CDR2 YNNKEL (reference sequence). V was trimmed by 2 bases and J by 2 bases, leaving 12 bases between them. The CDR3 totals 15 residues. CDR3 amino acids: CASSQRLAGNTEAFF. CDR3 DNA: TGTGCCAGCAGCCAACGGCTGGCGGGCAACACTGAAGCTTTCTTT.

The rearrangement links TRBV3-1 (or the pseudogene TRBV3-2) to TRBJ1-5; 9 bases agree with TRBD1. There are 14 residues in the CDR3. CDR1 is LGHDT and CDR2 is YNNKEL in the germline V gene (reference sequence). The J segment lost 7 bases and the V segment lost 3 bases, leaving 4 bases of the junction unmatched. CDR3 region: CASSQGQGFQPQHF. The CDR3 nucleotides read TGTGCCAGCAGCCAGGGACAGGGCTTCCAGCCCCAGCATTTT.

The chain uses TRBV6-5 and TRBJ1-1, with D tentatively TRBD1 (6 bases). The V gene lost 0 bases and the J gene lost 7 bases, with 12 bases spanning the gap. In germline, CDR1 is MNHEY, CDR2 SVGAGI. The CDR3 contains 14 residues. The CDR3, as DNA: TGTGCCAGCAGTTACTCGATGGGACACTTTGAAGCTTTCTTT. Translating gives CASSYSMGHFEAFF.

The V call is TRBV7-9, the J call TRBJ1-1; TRBD1 might be the D (5 bases). Looked up from germline, CDR1 is SEHNR and CDR2 is FQNEAQ (reference sequence). V was cut by 1 base and J by 7 bases, with 13 bases left in between. The CDR3 consists of 14 residues. CDR3 DNA sequence: TGTGCCAGCAGCTTAGGGACAAACCATGGTGAAGCTTTCTTT. Encoded protein: CASSLGTNHGEAFF. The entire variable domain, with the rest obtained from reference TRBV7-9 and TRBJ1-1, is as follows: DTGVSQNPRHKITKRGQNVTFRCDPISEHNRLYWYRQTLGQGPEFLTYFQNEAQLEKSRLLSDRFSAERPKGSFSTLEIQRTEQGDSAMYLCASSLGTNHGEAFFGQGTRLTVV.

The rearrangement uses TRBV5-1 and TRBJ1-6; D ambiguous. Germline V gene lookup returns CDR1 SGHRS and CDR2 YFSETQ. Trimming pared 4 bases from V and 9 bases from J, leaving 5 bases between. This CDR3 is 11 amino acids long. The CDR3 spells CASSRSSPLHF. CDR3 nucleotide sequence: TGCGCCAGCAGCCGTAGTTCACCCCTCCACTTT.

The V gene is TRBV6-5, the J gene TRBJ1-1; 10 positions match TRBD1. After removal of 6 bases from V and 5 bases from J, the junction contained 3 bases not matched to a gene. Germline CDR1 is MNHEY and CDR2 is SVGAGI. The CDR3 is 13 residues long. CDR3 sequence reads: CASSRTGGTEAFF. CDR3 nucleotides: TGTGCCAGCAGCCGGACAGGGGGTACTGAAGCTTTCTTT.

J is TRBJ1-1 and V is TRBV12-3 or TRBV12-4, with D unclear. The CDR3 has 13 amino acids. V lost 3 bases and J lost 3, with 8 bases in between. CDR3: CASSFGQYTEAFF. CDR3 sequence (DNA): TGTGCCAGCAGTTTTGGCCAGTACACTGAAGCTTTCTTT.

The chain joins TRBV11-2 to TRBJ2-5; 11 bases line up with TRBD1. Germline CDR1 is SGHAT and CDR2 is FQNNGV. Trimming cost V 5 bases and J 4 bases; bases outside gene matches: 15. This CDR3 contains 18 residues. The CDR3 coding sequence is TGTGCCAGCAGCCCCCTCGGGACAGGGGGTTTTTCCAGAGAGACCCAGTACTTC. Protein product: CASSPLGTGGFSRETQYF.

Written as DNA, the CDR3 is TGCGCCAGCAGCTTACCCCTCGGGGGGGCGACCGGGGAGCTGTTTTTT. As protein: CASSLPLGGATGELFF. The V and J genes are TRBV5-1 and TRBJ2-2; 8 nucleotides agree with TRBD2. V shed 2 bases, J shed 5 bases, and the junction held 8 bases outside the gene matches. The CDR3 totals 16 residues. Germline V lookup: CDR1 SGHRS, CDR2 YFSETQ.

This clone was recorded once. The CDR3 nucleotides are TGTGCCAGCAGCTTAGAGCCAGACAGGGGGCATTCACCCCTCCACTTT. Its protein product is CASSLEPDRGHSPLHF. The V and J genes are TRBV7-6 and TRBJ1-6, with 10 bases matching TRBD1. The CDR3 contains 16 residues. Germline CDR1 is SGHVS and CDR2 is FNYEAQ. V trimming: 1 base; J trimming: 8 bases; junction bases outside the gene matches: 5.